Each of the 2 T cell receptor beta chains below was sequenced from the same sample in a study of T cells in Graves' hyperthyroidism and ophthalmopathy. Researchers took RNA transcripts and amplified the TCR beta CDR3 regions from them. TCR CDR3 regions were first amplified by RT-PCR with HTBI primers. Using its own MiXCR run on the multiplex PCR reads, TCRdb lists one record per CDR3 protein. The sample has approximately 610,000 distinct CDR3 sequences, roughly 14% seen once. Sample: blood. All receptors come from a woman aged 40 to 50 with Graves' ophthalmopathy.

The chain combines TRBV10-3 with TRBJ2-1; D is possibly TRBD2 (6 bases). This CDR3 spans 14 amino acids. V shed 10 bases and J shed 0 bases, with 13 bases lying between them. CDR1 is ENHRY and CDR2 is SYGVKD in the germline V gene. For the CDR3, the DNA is TGTGCCACGCTCGGGAGAAGCTCCTACAATGAGCAGTTCTTC. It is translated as CATLGRSSYNEQFF.

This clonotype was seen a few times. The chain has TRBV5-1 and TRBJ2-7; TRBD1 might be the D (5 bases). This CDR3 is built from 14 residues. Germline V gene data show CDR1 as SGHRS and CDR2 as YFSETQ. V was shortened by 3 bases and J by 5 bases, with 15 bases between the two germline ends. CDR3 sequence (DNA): TGCGCCAGCAGCTATGCGGCAGGGATCAACGAGCAGTACTTC. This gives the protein CASSYAAGINEQYF.